These 18 T cell receptor beta chains were all obtained from the same sample, sequenced in a study of T cell responses to AZD1222 COVID-19 vaccine. The table came from immunoSEQ multiplex PCR; TCRdb's copy has only in-frame clones and leaves some out. The sample comprises 160,000 or so clones, just under 90% of which are singletons, and roughly 4% rests with the top ten. The material was peripheral blood, obtained 28 days after the second dose of the MenACWY control vaccine. These TCRs come from an adult who received the MenACWY meningococcal vaccine as a control.

This chain connects TRBV6-5 to TRBJ1-3; D is unclear. Trimming shortened V by 4 bases and J by 0 bases, and 10 bases separated the two germline ends. The CDR3 has 15 amino acids. In germline, CDR1 is MNHEY, CDR2 SVGAGI. The CDR3 DNA follows: TGTGCCAGCAGTTTGGGCCTCCACTCTGGAAACACCATATATTTT. This gives the protein CASSLGLHSGNTIYF.

This clone was recorded a few times. V usage is TRBV9 and J usage is TRBJ2-1, with 12 bases lining up with TRBD2. Unmatched junction bases numbered 17, after V lost 4 bases and J lost 0 bases. The length of the CDR3 is 21 residues. Germline V lookup: CDR1 SGDLS, CDR2 YYNGEE. The CDR3 nucleotides are TGTGCCAGCAGCTCCCGGGGGGGGACTAGCGGGCTACTAAGCTCCTACAATGAGCAGTTCTTC. Translating it yields CASSSRGGTSGLLSSYNEQFF.

This clone has a handful of counts. This sequence joins TRBV29-1 and TRBJ2-5; 12 bases map to TRBD2. Germline lookup yields CDR1 SQVTM and CDR2 ANQGSEA. This CDR3 is built from 19 residues. V lost 2 bases, J lost 4 bases, and 17 bases stayed unmatched. CDR3 sequence (DNA): TGCAGCGTTGAAAAACTTCGGCTAGCGGGAGGGCCTGGTAGAGAGACCCAGTACTTC. It encodes CSVEKLRLAGGPGRETQYF. The whole variable domain, filled in from reference TRBV29-1 and TRBJ2-5, reads SAVISQKPSRDICQRGTSLTIQCQVDSQVTMMFWYRQQPGQSLTLIATANQGSEATYESGFVIDKFPISRPNLTFSTLTVSNMSPEDSSIYLCSVEKLRLAGGPGRETQYFGPGTRLLVL.

The chain employs TRBV2 and TRBJ1-5; D might be TRBD1 (6 bases). V was clipped by 6 bases and J by 0 bases, with 15 bases between them. This CDR3 has 16 amino acids. The germline gives CDR1 SNHLY, CDR2 FYNNEI. The CDR3 nucleotides are TGTGCCAGCAGGATAAGACAGGAGCTTAGCAATCAGCCCCAGCATTTT. Translated, it gives CASRIRQELSNQPQHF.

The V call is TRBV18, the J call TRBJ1-1, with 8 nucleotides matching TRBD1. CDR3 length: 13 residues. CDR1 KGHSH and CDR2 LQKENI come from the germline V gene. V shed 8 bases, J shed 5 bases, and the junction held 7 bases outside the gene matches. The CDR3 bases are TGTGCCAGCCTTTCGGACAGGGATACTGAAGCTTTCTTT. Amino acid sequence: CASLSDRDTEAFF.

The chain combines TRBV7-2 with TRBJ2-1; no clear D. Deletions cut 5 bases from V and 5 bases from J, with 13 bases between. The CDR3 spans 14 residues. The germline V gene encodes CDR1 SGHTA and CDR2 FQGNSA. The DNA of the CDR3 is TGTGCCAGCAGCCGTGAGAGCTCGGACAATGAGCAGTTCTTC. Its protein is CASSRESSDNEQFF.

This clone was picked up a small number of times. This chain uses TRBV4-1 with TRBJ1-5; D uncertain. This CDR3 has 15 amino acids. Germline V lookup: CDR1 MGHRA, CDR2 YSYEKL. The V and J ends lost 4 bases and 3 bases respectively, with 13 bases between them. The CDR3 sequence: CASSPNELLNQPQHF. The CDR3 region has the DNA TGCGCCAGCAGCCCTAACGAGCTACTCAATCAGCCCCAGCATTTT.

The chain has TRBV6-5 and TRBJ1-5; no definite D call. Trimming left V 1 base short and J 7 bases short, with 11 bases between. Germline V gives CDR1 MNHEY, CDR2 SVGAGI. This CDR3 is built from 14 residues. The DNA for the CDR3 is TGTGCCAGCAGTTACTTAGGGTCTGGGCAGCCCCAGCATTTT. Its translation: CASSYLGSGQPQHF.

The V call is TRBV19, the J call TRBJ2-3; 11 bases align to TRBD1. Germline CDR1 reads LNHDA; CDR2 reads SQIVND (reference sequence). This CDR3 has 15 amino acids. V gave up 4 bases and J gave up 7 bases; unmatched junction bases: 7. The CDR3 reads CASSKDGTGGYTQYF. The DNA for the CDR3 is TGTGCCAGTAGTAAGGACGGGACAGGGGGTTATACGCAGTATTTT. Looking up the rest from reference TRBV19 and TRBJ2-3 gives the full variable domain: DGGITQSPKYLFRKEGQNVTLSCEQNLNHDAMYWYRQDPGQGLRLIYYSQIVNDFQKGDIAEGYSVSREKKESFPLTVTSAQKNPTAFYLCASSKDGTGGYTQYFGPGTRLTVL.

The chain couples TRBV10-1 to TRBJ2-2, with 7 bases that match TRBD2. Germline trimming cut 5 bases from V and 4 bases from J; bases unmatched to any gene: 13. The germline V gene encodes CDR1 WNHNN and CDR2 SYGVQD (reference sequence). The CDR3 covers 17 residues. CDR3 amino acids: CASSPSVERERTGELFF. The CDR3, as DNA: TGCGCCAGCAGTCCCTCGGTGGAGCGGGAACGCACCGGGGAGCTGTTTTTT.

The chain uses TRBV19 and TRBJ2-5, with D unclear. This CDR3 spans 15 amino acids. Germline V gives CDR1 LNHDA, CDR2 SQIVND (reference sequence). V was trimmed by 0 bases and J by 5 bases, leaving 13 bases between them. CDR3 protein: CASSIDPSLVETQYF. The CDR3 DNA reads as TGTGCCAGTAGTATAGATCCCAGTCTTGTCGAGACCCAGTACTTC.

This clone showed up just once. The rearrangement links TRBV4-2 to TRBJ1-1; possibly TRBD1 for D (6 bases). V lost 0 bases, J lost 4 bases, and 15 bases lay in between. Per germline, CDR1 LGHNA and CDR2 YNFKEQ. The CDR3 consists of 16 residues. This chain's CDR3 is CASSQDRLGGGTEAFF. DNA for the CDR3: TGTGCCAGCAGCCAAGATAGGTTGGGAGGGGGCACTGAAGCTTTCTTT.

V gene TRBV7-9 combines with J gene TRBJ1-2; no clear D. Germline lookup yields CDR1 SEHNR and CDR2 FQNEAQ (reference sequence). V lost 5 bases to trimming and J lost 3 bases, with 7 bases between them. The length of the CDR3 is 12 residues. CDR3 coding DNA: TGTGCCAGCAGCGGCCAATACTATGGCTACACCTTC. It yields the protein CASSGQYYGYTF.

The gene calls are TRBV7-9 and TRBJ1-1; no firm D call. CDR3 length: 17 amino acids. With 1 base removed from V and 0 bases from J, the gap between germline ends came to 15 bases. Germline loops: CDR1 SEHNR, CDR2 FQNEAQ (reference sequence). The CDR3 here is CASSLGTGYPLNTEAFF. The CDR3 coding sequence is TGTGCCAGCAGCTTAGGCACTGGTTATCCCCTGAACACTGAAGCTTTCTTT.

This sequence joins TRBV15 and TRBJ2-7; tentative D call: TRBD1 (5 bases). The ends were cut back, 0 bases at V and 0 bases at J, with 9 bases in the middle. Per germline, CDR1 LNHNV and CDR2 YYDKDF (reference sequence). This CDR3 contains 15 residues. CDR3 loop: CATSREGVTSYEQYF. CDR3 bases: TGTGCCACCAGCAGAGAAGGGGTTACCTCCTACGAGCAGTACTTC.

As concerns this clone: Lacking the conserved final phenylalanine or tryptophan, this CDR3 likely reflects a read error. The DNA is omitted, as the CDR3 cannot be located on it reliably, and the CDR3 follows TCRdb's listing. The chain recombines TRBV7-2 with TRBJ1-1. Germline V gene data show CDR1 as SGHTA and CDR2 as FQGNSA. From its first to its last residue, the CDR3 has 8 amino acids. CDR3 sequence reads: CASSRPTL.

This clone has a single count. The chain uses TRBV3-1 (or the pseudogene TRBV3-2) and TRBJ2-1, with 13 bases aligning to TRBD2. Losses at the gene ends were 2 bases for V and 8 bases for J; bases not matched to a gene: 6. Germline values: CDR1 LGHDT, CDR2 YNNKEL (reference sequence). The CDR3 runs 16 residues. For the CDR3, the DNA is TGTGCCAGCAGCCAAATTACTAGCGGGAGGGCCTATGAGCAGTTCTTC. It yields the protein CASSQITSGRAYEQFF.

A few counts support this clone. V is TRBV6-2 or TRBV6-3 and J is TRBJ1-2; D is unresolved. Germline CDR1 and CDR2: MNHEY and SVGEGT. The CDR3 contains 13 residues. Trimming removed 4 bases at V and 2 bases at J, with 8 bases between. In DNA, the CDR3 is TGTGCCAGCAGTTTGACGGAAAACTATGGCTACACCTTC. Its protein is CASSLTENYGYTF.